Below are 27 T cell receptor beta chains sequenced from a single sample in a study of cytomegalovirus exposure and HLA in healthy donors. Primers: 60 Vbeta forward and 13 Jbeta reverse. Only in-frame clones appear in the TCRdb table, and some are missing; sequencing was by immunoSEQ multiplex PCR. The data hold approximately 120,000 clones, with about 83% observed a single time. The sequencing input was PBMCs. These receptors were taken from a middle-aged woman in good health and CMV-seropositive.

This clone was counted only a few times. The chain carries TRBV14 and TRBJ1-1, with D possibly being TRBD1 (6 bases). V lost 1 base, J lost 1 base, and 7 bases lay in between. The CDR3 has 14 amino acids. Germline CDR1 SGHDN, CDR2 FVKESK. CDR3 protein: CASSQVRGNTEAFF. CDR3 nucleotides: TGTGCCAGCAGCCAAGTCAGGGGGAACACTGAAGCTTTCTTT. The full variable domain, in which reference TRBV14 and TRBJ1-1 provide the parts outside the CDR3, is EAGVTQFPSHSVIEKGQTVTLRCDPISGHDNLYWYRRVMGKEIKFLLHFVKESKQDESGMPNNRFLAERTGGTYSTLKVQPAELEDSGVYFCASSQVRGNTEAFFGQGTRLTVV.

J is TRBJ2-5 and V is TRBV6-5; unclear D gene. Trimming took 0 bases from V and 3 from J, leaving 11 bases between them. The CDR3 covers 15 residues. CDR1 is MNHEY, CDR2 SVGAGI, per germline. The CDR3 DNA reads TGTGCCAGCAGTTACTCGTTCCAGTCGAAAGAGACCCAGTACTTC. Protein: CASSYSFQSKETQYF.

The rearrangement links TRBV19 to TRBJ1-3, with TRBD1 matching 7 bases. The J segment lost 2 bases and the V segment lost 10 bases, leaving 5 bases of the junction unmatched. The CDR3 length is 13 residues. CDR1 is LNHDA and CDR2 is SQIVND in the germline V gene (reference sequence). The CDR3 DNA is TGTGCCACCACGGGGACAGCTGGAAACACCATATATTTT. It specifies CATTGTAGNTIYF.

This rearrangement joins TRBV10-1 to TRBJ1-5; D not certain. CDR1 is WNHNN and CDR2 is SYGVQD in the germline V gene (reference sequence). V shed 10 bases and J shed 2 bases, with 12 bases lying between them. The CDR3 sequence is 13 residues long. DNA for the CDR3: TGCGCCAACACGAAGGCGGGCAATCAGCCCCAGCATTTT. Encoded protein: CANTKAGNQPQHF.

The V gene is TRBV7-9, the J gene TRBJ1-1; 11 positions match TRBD1. This CDR3 region has 14 residues. V lost 5 bases to trimming and J lost 4 bases; unmatched junction nucleotides: 3. Looked up from germline, CDR1 is SEHNR and CDR2 is FQNEAQ (reference sequence). CDR3 in amino acids: CASSTGQGATEAFF. The CDR3 nucleotides are TGTGCCAGCAGCACCGGACAGGGGGCCACTGAAGCTTTCTTT.

The rearrangement uses TRBV21-1 and TRBJ2-1; the table gives TRBD2 as D, unverified against the DNA. TRBV21-1 counts as a pseudogene. This CDR3 comprises 16 residues. The CDR3: CASSVPPGLAGDEQFF. CDR3 DNA: TGTGCCAGCAGCGTCCCGCCGGGACTAGCGGGCGATGAGCAGTTCTTC.

V is TRBV28 and J is TRBJ1-1; 8 positions agree with TRBD1. Germline V CDR1 and CDR2: MDHEN, SYDVKM. This CDR3 region has 20 residues. With V trimmed by 3 bases and J by 3 bases, 21 bases remained unmatched. CDR3: CASSFPRTGYFPRADTEAFF. The CDR3, as DNA: TGTGCCAGCAGTTTCCCAAGGACAGGGTATTTTCCCAGGGCGGACACTGAAGCTTTCTTT.

The rearrangement joins TRBV5-1 to TRBJ2-7, with 10 bases that match TRBD1. From germline, CDR1 is SGHRS and CDR2 YFSETQ. The CDR3 consists of 16 residues. The V gene end was trimmed by 3 bases and the J gene end by 5 bases; junction bases not matched to a gene: 11. CDR3 sequence (DNA): TGCGCCAGCAGCTCGGGGAATTCGGGACAGGGGAACGAGCAGTACTTC. Residues: CASSSGNSGQGNEQYF.

This chain uses TRBV2 with TRBJ2-5; TRBD2 matches at 15 bases. With 5 bases clipped from V and 5 bases from J, the junction kept 12 bases outside the gene matches. The germline V gene has CDR1 SNHLY and CDR2 FYNNEI. The CDR3 consists of 18 residues. As DNA, the CDR3 is TGTGCCAGCAGTCAAGGGGGGACTAGCGGGAGGTTTGTGGAGACCCAGTACTTC. It encodes CASSQGGTSGRFVETQYF.

This chain uses TRBV5-4 with TRBJ2-7; D not resolved. Trimming removed 0 bases at V and 0 bases at J, with 4 bases between. This CDR3 has 13 amino acids. Germline V gene sequence: CDR1 SGHNT, CDR2 YYREEE (reference sequence). CDR3 nucleotides: TGTGCCAGCAGCTTGGGCGTCTCCTACGAGCAGTACTTC. This translates into CASSLGVSYEQYF.

The gene calls are TRBV18 and TRBJ1-5, with 7 positions matching TRBD1. Germline V CDR1 and CDR2: KGHSH, LQKENI. The junction had 25 bases not matched to a gene; V was cut back by 5 bases and J by 0 bases. This CDR3 is built from 22 residues. Here the CDR3 DNA reads TGTGCCAGCTCAGCGCGAGCGTTGGTTAATAGACAGGGTTTCTATAGCAATCAGCCCCAGCATTTT. This encodes CASSARALVNRQGFYSNQPQHF. The full variable domain, rest sourced from reference TRBV18 and TRBJ1-5, is NAGVMQNPRHLVRRRGQEARLRCSPMKGHSHVYWYRQLPEEGLKFMVYLQKENIIDESGMPKERFSAEFPKEGPSILRIQQVVRGDSAAYFCASSARALVNRQGFYSNQPQHFGDGTRLSIL.

V usage is TRBV28 and J usage is TRBJ2-7; TRBD1 agrees at 9 bases. CDR3 length: 14 residues. In germline, CDR1 is MDHEN, CDR2 SYDVKM. V lost 5 bases and J lost 2; bases outside the gene matches: 4. CDR3 protein: CASSGDREAYEQYF. The CDR3 DNA follows: TGTGCCAGCAGTGGGGACAGGGAGGCCTACGAGCAGTACTTC.

This sequence joins TRBV15 and TRBJ1-2, with D uncertain. This CDR3 comprises 13 residues. Deletions cut 3 bases from V and 3 bases from J, with 8 bases between. Germline CDR1 reads LNHNV; CDR2 reads YYDKDF (reference sequence). CDR3 bases: TGTGCCACCAGCAGGAGGGAGGACTATGGCTACACCTTC. It translates to CATSRREDYGYTF. The variable domain in full, with the rest retrieved from reference TRBV15 and TRBJ1-2, is DAMVIQNPRYQVTQFGKPVTLSCSQTLNHNVMYWYQQKSSQAPKLLFHYYDKDFNNEADTPDNFQSRRPNTSFCFLDIRSPGLGDTAMYLCATSRREDYGYTFGSGTRLTVV.

This clone showed up just a few times. The rearrangement uses TRBV5-1 and TRBJ2-5; D perhaps matches TRBD1 (6 bases). The germline V gene encodes CDR1 SGHRS and CDR2 YFSETQ. The V end was cut by 1 base, the J end by 2 bases, with 9 bases between. This CDR3 is built from 14 residues. CDR3 nucleotides: TGCGCCAGCAGCTTGTTGACAGGACAAGAGACCCAGTACTTC. Encoded protein: CASSLLTGQETQYF. The whole variable domain, filled in from reference TRBV5-1 and TRBJ2-5, reads KAGVTQTPRYLIKTRGQQVTLSCSPISGHRSVSWYQQTPGQGLQFLFEYFSETQRNKGNFPGRFSGRQFSNSRSEMNVSTLELGDSALYLCASSLLTGQETQYFGPGTRLLVL.

The chain combines TRBV28 with TRBJ2-5, with a weak D call TRBD1 (5 bases). The CDR3 has 13 amino acids. Germline V gene lookup returns CDR1 MDHEN and CDR2 SYDVKM. With 3 bases removed from V and 4 bases from J, the gap between germline ends came to 9 bases. CDR3 DNA sequence: TGTGCCAGCAGTTTTCTTGGGGCAGAGACCCAGTACTTC. It specifies CASSFLGAETQYF.

This clone was seen once. This chain uses TRBV6-1 with TRBJ1-5, with D unclear. Germline V gene data show CDR1 as MNHNS and CDR2 as SASEGT. This CDR3 comprises 16 residues. The germline V and J ends were trimmed by 0 bases and 0 bases, with 9 bases remaining between them. The CDR3 is CASSEAHGYSNQPQHF. DNA of the CDR3: TGTGCCAGCAGTGAAGCCCACGGGTATAGCAATCAGCCCCAGCATTTT.

The genes are TRBV21-1 and TRBJ2-1; the DNA was not used to check the table's D call, TRBD2. TRBV21-1 is a listed pseudogene. The CDR3 is 13 amino acids. The CDR3 sequence: CASSKGGIFEQFF. DNA of the CDR3: TGTGCCAGCAGCAAGGGCGGGATCTTTGAGCAGTTCTTC.

V and J are TRBV15 and TRBJ2-7; 8 bases are a match to TRBD2. CDR1 is LNHNV and CDR2 is YYDKDF in the germline V gene (reference sequence). This CDR3 spans 13 amino acids. The V and J ends lost 5 bases and 6 bases, in that order; junction bases with no gene match: 6. In DNA, the CDR3 is TGTGCCACCAGCGGCGGGAGGCCGGGCGAGCAGTACTTC. Translation gives CATSGGRPGEQYF.

This clone was counted between two and nine times. The rearrangement joins TRBV5-1 to TRBJ2-5; 13 bases align to TRBD2. CDR3 length: 17 amino acids. V lost 4 bases, J lost 11 bases, and 17 bases stayed unmatched. The germline CDR1 and CDR2 sequences are SGHRS and YFSETQ. The CDR3 reads CASSPGGLAGPEVFQYF. CDR3 DNA sequence: TGCGCCAGCAGCCCCGGGGGACTAGCGGGGCCCGAGGTTTTTCAGTACTTC.

The chain couples TRBV14 to TRBJ2-7; TRBD1 agrees at 9 bases. Germline trimming cut 1 base from V and 3 bases from J; bases unmatched to any gene: 7. CDR3 length equals 16 residues. CDR1 and CDR2 from the germline V gene are SGHDN and FVKESK. The CDR3 loop reads CASSQVGTGPIYEQYF. The CDR3 DNA follows: TGTGCCAGCAGCCAAGTCGGGACAGGGCCCATCTACGAGCAGTACTTC.

The DNA of the CDR3 is TGTGCCAGTAGTCAGCCCCAGGGGCTCTCTTACGAGCAGTACTTC. This sequence encodes CASSQPQGLSYEQYF. The chain uses TRBV19 and TRBJ2-7; TRBD1 might be the D (6 bases). Germline CDR1 LNHDA, CDR2 SQIVND (reference sequence). This CDR3 is 15 amino acids long. Trimming stripped 5 bases from V and 4 bases from J, with 18 bases between.

V is TRBV5-1 and J is TRBJ2-7, with 8 positions matching TRBD2. Looked up from germline, CDR1 is SGHRS and CDR2 is YFSETQ. The CDR3 has 16 amino acids. The V and J ends lost 4 bases and 0 bases, in that order; junction bases with no gene match: 9. Here the CDR3 DNA reads TGCGCCAGCAGCCCGACCCGGAGCGGGAGCTCCTACGAGCAGTACTTC. As protein: CASSPTRSGSSYEQYF. Together with reference TRBV5-1 and TRBJ2-7, the CDR3 gives the full variable domain: KAGVTQTPRYLIKTRGQQVTLSCSPISGHRSVSWYQQTPGQGLQFLFEYFSETQRNKGNFPGRFSGRQFSNSRSEMNVSTLELGDSALYLCASSPTRSGSSYEQYFGPGTRLTVT.

The chain uses TRBV5-8 and TRBJ2-7, with D tentatively TRBD1 (5 bases). The CDR3 is 14 amino acids. Germline lookup yields CDR1 SGHTS and CDR2 YDEGEE. Trimming stripped 2 bases from V and 2 bases from J, with 11 bases between. Here the CDR3 reads CASSLGHQPYEQYF. The CDR3 coding sequence is TGTGCCAGCAGCTTAGGACACCAACCCTACGAGCAGTACTTC.

The chain combines TRBV19 with TRBJ2-3, with 9 bases lining up with TRBD1. Per the germline V gene, CDR1 is LNHDA and CDR2 is SQIVND (reference sequence). The CDR3 consists of 17 residues. V lost 1 base, J lost 4 bases, and 9 bases stayed unmatched. Here the CDR3 DNA reads TGTGCCAGTAGTATAGCCCCTGGACAGGGGTCCGCAGATACGCAGTATTTT. As protein: CASSIAPGQGSADTQYF.

The chain uses TRBV23-1 and TRBJ1-4; TRBD1 matches at 8 bases. TRBV23-1 is flagged as an ORF with uncertain function. Trimming cost V 7 bases and J 0 bases; bases outside gene matches: 10. The CDR3 sequence is 17 residues long. In DNA form, the CDR3 reads TGCGCCAGCATGCACAGGGGGGGGGCCTCAACTAATGAAAAACTGTTTTTT. Protein sequence: CASMHRGGASTNEKLFF.

The chain has TRBV7-8 and TRBJ2-6, with 11 bases matching TRBD2. The CDR3 sequence is 20 residues long. CDR1 SGHVS and CDR2 FQNEAQ come from the germline V gene. The V segment lost 4 bases and the J segment 0 bases; nucleotides outside the gene matches: 11. In DNA form, the CDR3 reads TGTGCCAGCAGCTCAGGGACTAGCGGAAGTGCCCTCTCTGGGGCCAACGTCCTGACTTTC. Amino acid sequence: CASSSGTSGSALSGANVLTF.

This clone has just one count. CDR3 sequence reads: CASSADFSSYEQYF. CDR3 bases: TGTGCCAGCAGCGCCGACTTCAGCTCCTACGAGCAGTACTTC. The chain couples TRBV9 to TRBJ2-7; no clear D gene. CDR1 and CDR2 from the germline V gene are SGDLS and YYNGEE. Between the trimmed V and J ends, which lost 3 bases and 0 bases, there was a span of 10 bases. CDR3 length: 14 residues.